This T cell receptor (beta chain) was recorded in a study of Ad26.COV2.S vaccination and SARS-CoV-2 variants. As for the study in general: The trial was COV1001 and the donor's arm was Ad26.COV2.S. Dosing was one shot or two shots 56 days apart.

A note on this clone: What it recognizes is unknown. Other DNA variants within this sample encode the same CDR3.

Clones were sequenced by immunoSEQ multiplex PCR, and TCRdb holds only the in-frame ones, with some missing. The repertoire holds 300,000 to 400,000 clones, with roughly 89% as singletons. Study-level results: Researchers cautioned that TCR breadth and depth analyses may have underestimated total T cell responses. A substantial breadth of spike-specific CD8+ and CD4+ T cell responses after vaccination has been reported.

Treatment denoted: 19 received Ad26.COV2.S at low or high dose, single or two shots; 5 received placebo; per-sample allocation not given. Samples were taken on day 63 after the first vaccine or placebo injection. This CDR3 region has 13 residues. Trimming removed 5 bases from V and 4 bases from J; junction bases left unmatched: 3. Germline CDR1 is SEHNR and CDR2 is FQNEAQ (reference sequence). The chain is built from TRBV7-9 and TRBJ1-2; 8 nucleotides align to TRBD1. The origin of this receptor is a person aged 18-60 years who received the Ad26.COV2.S COVID-19 vaccine or a placebo. The material sequenced was peripheral blood, taken in a trial of Ad26.COV2.S vaccine versus placebo. CDR3: CASSPTGVYGYTF. The CDR3 DNA sequence: TGTGCCAGCAGCCCGACAGGGGTCTATGGCTACACCTTC.